Sequencing of this T cell receptor beta chain was carried out in a study of T cells in Graves' hyperthyroidism and ophthalmopathy. Amplification of TCR beta CDR3 regions was performed using RNA transcripts as template. First-round RT-PCR of the TCR CDR3 relied on the HTBI primer set. TCRdb re-derived calls from the multiplex PCR reads in MiXCR, one entry per CDR3 protein. The data hold about 330,000 distinct CDR3 sequences, with approximately 14% observed a single time. The CDR3 runs to 18 residues. The germline V and J ends were trimmed by 4 bases and 1 base, with 18 bases remaining between them. From germline, CDR1 is KGHDR and CDR2 SFDVKD. Ten or more counts support this clonotype.

The sequence was collected from a woman in her thirties or forties with Graves' ophthalmopathy. This sequence joins TRBV24-1 and TRBJ2-2; D is possibly TRBD1 (5 bases). Sequencing input: blood. CDR3 amino acids: CATSEPGWSQGNTGELFF. In DNA, the CDR3 is TGTGCCACCAGTGAGCCCGGATGGAGTCAGGGGAACACCGGGGAGCTGTTTTTT.